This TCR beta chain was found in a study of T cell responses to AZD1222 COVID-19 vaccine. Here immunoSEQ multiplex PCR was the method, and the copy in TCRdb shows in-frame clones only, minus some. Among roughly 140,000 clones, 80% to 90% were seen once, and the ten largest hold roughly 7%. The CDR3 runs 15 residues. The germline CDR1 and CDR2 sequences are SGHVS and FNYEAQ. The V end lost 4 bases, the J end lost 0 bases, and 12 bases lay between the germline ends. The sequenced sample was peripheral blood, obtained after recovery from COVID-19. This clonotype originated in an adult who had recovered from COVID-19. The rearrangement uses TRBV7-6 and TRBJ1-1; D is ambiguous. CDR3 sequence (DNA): TGTGCCAGCAGCTCTGGCGGGTCATTGAACACTGAAGCTTTCTTT. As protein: CASSSGGSLNTEAFF.